This T cell receptor (beta chain) was sequenced for a study of cytomegalovirus exposure and HLA in healthy donors. Study-level points and caveats: Cytomegalovirus-associated status was assigned to about 180 TCR beta chains. An analysis was carried out at a later point. It showed that HLA-associated TCR beta chains were more clonally expanded than equally common non-associated chains.

On this clone: Its matching antigen is unknown.

PCR used 60 Vbeta primers and 13 Jbeta primers. Clones were sequenced by immunoSEQ multiplex PCR, and TCRdb holds only the in-frame ones, with some missing. The sample shows around 78,000 clones, around 80% of them seen only once. Sequencing input: PBMCs. This clonotype was sampled from a male donor in good health and CMV-seronegative.

CDR3 nucleotides: TGTGCCAGCAGCGTAGTACCAGGGTCGGGCACTGAAGCTTTCTTT. Translating gives CASSVVPGSGTEAFF. V and J are TRBV9 and TRBJ1-1; the D gene is possibly TRBD1 (5 bases). Germline V gene sequence: CDR1 SGDLS, CDR2 YYNGEE. The CDR3 is 15 residues long. The ends were cut back, 0 bases at V and 4 bases at J, with 13 bases in the middle.